This TCR beta chain was recovered during a study of CD8+CD57+ T cells in acquired aplastic anemia. Overall study results and limits: Fewer than 35 sequences, all CD8+ CDR3, were shared between patients and controls.

Genomic DNA, the template, was used for profiling of the TCR beta VDJ and CDR3. TCRdb reanalysed the reads using MiXCR and keeps one entry per CDR3 protein. The repertoire holds fewer than 200,000 distinct CDR3 sequences, with roughly 48% as singletons. To note about this clonotype: Its target is unknown.

This receptor was identified in a human donor in good health. The specimen was sorted CD4+, CD8+, or CD8+CD57+ T cells (not recorded which) from PBMCs.

The CDR3 sequence is CASSANRYEQYF. CDR3 DNA: TGTGCCAGCAGTGCGAACAGGTACGAGCAGTACTTC. V usage is TRBV2 and J usage is TRBJ2-7, with D maybe TRBD1 (5 bases). The V gene lost 4 bases and the J gene lost 4 bases, with 8 bases spanning the gap. The CDR3 runs 12 residues. Germline V gene sequence: CDR1 SNHLY, CDR2 FYNNEI.